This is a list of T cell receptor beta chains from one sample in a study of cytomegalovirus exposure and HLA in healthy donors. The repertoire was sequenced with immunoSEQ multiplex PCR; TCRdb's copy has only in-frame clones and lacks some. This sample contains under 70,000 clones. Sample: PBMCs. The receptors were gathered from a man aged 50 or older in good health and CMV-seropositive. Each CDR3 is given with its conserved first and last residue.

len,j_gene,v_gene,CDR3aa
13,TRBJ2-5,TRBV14,CASSQGAQETQYF
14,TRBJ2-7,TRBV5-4,CASSLVSGDGGQYF
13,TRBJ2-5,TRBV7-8,CASSLESGENQYF
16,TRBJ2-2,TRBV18,CASSERTGFGTGELFF
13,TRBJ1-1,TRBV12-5,CASGLDRGWEAFF
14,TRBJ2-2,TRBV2,CASSGGTHTGELFF
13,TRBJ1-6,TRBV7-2,CASSGDRNSPLHF
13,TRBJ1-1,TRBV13,CASSPGNPTEAFF
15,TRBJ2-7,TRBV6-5,CATISSRQGSYEQYF
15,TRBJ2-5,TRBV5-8,CASSFVPGQVWSQYF
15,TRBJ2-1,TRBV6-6,CASTTSGSSYNEQFF
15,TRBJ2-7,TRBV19,CASKEGTGGGYEQYF
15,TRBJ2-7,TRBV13,CASSLGVAALYEQYF
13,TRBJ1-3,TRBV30,CAFDRVSGNTIYF
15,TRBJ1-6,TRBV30,CAWRDRGTYNSPLHF
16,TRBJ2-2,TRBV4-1,CASSQALAGGAGELFF
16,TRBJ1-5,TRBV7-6,CASSLAPWHANQPQHF
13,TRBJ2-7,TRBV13,CASSFQISYEQYF
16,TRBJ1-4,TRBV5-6,CASSYKTGVPNEKLFF
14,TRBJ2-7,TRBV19,CASSRTSGGNEQYF
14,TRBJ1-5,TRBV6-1,CASTPTGDNQPQHF
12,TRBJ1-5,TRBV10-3,CAISEQNQPQHF
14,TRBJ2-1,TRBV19,CASHQGGPGNEQFF
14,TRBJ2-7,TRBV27,CASKGLTSSYEQYF
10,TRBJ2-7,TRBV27,CADRETPQYF
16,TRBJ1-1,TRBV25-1,CATSRDRVTSNTEAFF
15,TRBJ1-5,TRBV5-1,CASSPGDRGRQPQHF
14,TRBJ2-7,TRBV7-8,CASSLGQGANEQYF
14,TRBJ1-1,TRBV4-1,CASSLRPGIPEAFF
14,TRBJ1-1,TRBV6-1,CASRPGHSNTEAFF
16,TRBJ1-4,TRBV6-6,CASRFLTGGPNEKLFF
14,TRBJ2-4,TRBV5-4,CASSNAETSGPQYF
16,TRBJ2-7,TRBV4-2,CASSQDWAGGMREQYF
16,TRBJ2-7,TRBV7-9,CASSLPEGQGAYEQYF
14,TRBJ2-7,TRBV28,CASRPTGIFYEQYF
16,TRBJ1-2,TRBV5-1,CASSLAGTGGLDGYTF
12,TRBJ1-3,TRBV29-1,CSMRDSGNTIYF
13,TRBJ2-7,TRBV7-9,CASSLGTYYEQYF
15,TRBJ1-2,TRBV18,CASSSREGGAKGYTF
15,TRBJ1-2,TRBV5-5,CASSLRGQEISGYTF
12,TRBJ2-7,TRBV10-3,CAISDSGGEQYF
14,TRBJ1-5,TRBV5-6,CASSPRDRDQPQHF